The 6 T cell receptor beta chains presented below share a single source sample, sequenced in a study of blood T cell repertoires in COVID-19. Assay used: immunoSEQ multiplex PCR; TCRdb lists only in-frame clones, some missing. This sample has 300,000 to 350,000 clones, with more than 75% found just once. Source material: peripheral blood. The receptors here all came from a woman aged 45-59 years with COVID-19, enrolled during active disease.

The chain uses TRBV5-4 and TRBJ2-7, with 8 nucleotides matching TRBD2. The germline CDR1 and CDR2 sequences are SGHNT and YYREEE (reference sequence). CDR3 length: 15 amino acids. Trimming removed 1 base from V and 4 bases from J; junction bases left unmatched: 7. CDR3 nucleotides: TGTGCCAGCAGCTTGTGGAGCGGGGGTTCTTACGAGCAGTACTTC. Protein: CASSLWSGGSYEQYF.

This chain links TRBV6-1 with TRBJ2-2; D possibly corresponds to TRBD1 (5 bases). V was clipped by 2 bases and J by 4 bases, with 14 bases between them. Germline CDR1 is MNHNS and CDR2 is SASEGT. This CDR3 comprises 16 residues. The CDR3 DNA reads TGTGCCAGCAGTGAAATGGCAGGGCCCTTCACCGGGGAGCTGTTTTTT. Its protein is CASSEMAGPFTGELFF.

V usage is TRBV12-3 or TRBV12-4 and J usage is TRBJ1-2; no firm D call. This CDR3 is built from 13 residues. V lost 3 bases, J lost 5 bases, and 10 bases lay in between. CDR3 bases: TGTGCCAGCAGTTTCTCCGCCAGTTATGGCTACACCTTC. It is translated as CASSFSASYGYTF.

The chain recombines TRBV6-1 with TRBJ1-1; D is ambiguous. Per the germline V gene, CDR1 is MNHNS and CDR2 is SASEGT. The ends were cut back, 0 bases at V and 1 base at J, with 12 bases in the middle. CDR3 length: 16 residues. Here the CDR3 DNA reads TGTGCCAGCAGTGAAGCCTTTCGTCGCGGGAACACTGAAGCTTTCTTT. Translated, it gives CASSEAFRRGNTEAFF.

This sequence joins TRBV2 and TRBJ1-1, with 7 bases identical to TRBD1. The germline gives CDR1 SNHLY, CDR2 FYNNEI. This CDR3 spans 13 amino acids. The V and J ends lost 10 bases and 2 bases, in that order; junction bases with no gene match: 7. The CDR3: CAIPDRKNTEAFF. CDR3 coding DNA: TGTGCCATTCCGGACAGGAAAAACACTGAAGCTTTCTTT.

The chain is built from TRBV15 and TRBJ2-1, with 12 bases aligning to TRBD1. The CDR3 has 14 residues. CDR1 LNHNV and CDR2 YYDKDF come from the germline V gene (reference sequence). After removal of 8 bases from V and 9 bases from J, the junction contained 8 bases not matched to a gene. CDR3 bases: TGTGCCACCGGGACAGGGGGCTCCTCCAGTGAGCAGTTCTTC. Encoded protein: CATGTGGSSSEQFF.